Each of the 32 T cell receptor beta chains below was sequenced from the same sample in a study of long-term antiretroviral therapy in people with HIV (dated by TCRdb to about 2022). The immunoSEQ hsTCRB v3.0 assay was used at survey level resolution to sequence the TRB variable region. TCRdb limited this immuneACCESS table to in-frame rearrangements with V and J called. A share of clones is missing; checked studies link under half to unresolved V genes, and the rest is unexplained. This sample gives fewer than 20,000 clones in total; 80% to 90% of them show up just once. Roughly 9.3% of the sample is taken by the ten largest. The starting material was unsorted PBMCs, obtained 4.2 years after starting antiretroviral therapy. These receptors all come from a man in his forties or fifties with HIV.

The chain carries TRBV7-8 and TRBJ1-2; 9 bases map to TRBD1. Germline CDR1 reads SGHVS; CDR2 reads FQNEAQ. CDR3 size: 16 residues. V lost 4 bases, J lost 0 bases, and 6 bases stayed unmatched. CDR3 DNA sequence: TGTGCCAGCAGCTCCCGGGACAGGGCTTCTAACTATGGCTACACCTTC. Its protein product is CASSSRDRASNYGYTF.

This clone was counted only a few times. This chain joins TRBV6-5 and TRBJ1-1; TRBD1 matches at 9 bases. The CDR3 has 13 residues. Germline CDR1 and CDR2: MNHEY and SVGAGI. After removal of 2 bases from V and 9 bases from J, the junction contained 4 bases not matched to a gene. The CDR3 DNA reads as TGTGCCAGCAGTTACCGGGGACAGGGAAAAGCTTTCTTT. Translating gives CASSYRGQGKAFF.

The J gene is TRBJ1-2, the V gene TRBV10-3, with D unclear. CDR3 size: 13 residues. The V and J ends lost 0 bases and 4 bases respectively, with 6 bases between them. Germline V gene lookup returns CDR1 ENHRY and CDR2 SYGVKD. The CDR3 sequence is CAISESGLYGYTF. CDR3 sequence (DNA): TGTGCCATCAGTGAGTCGGGTCTCTATGGCTACACCTTC.

V usage is TRBV7-3 and J usage is TRBJ2-7; D ambiguous. The CDR3 length is 13 residues. From germline, CDR1 is SGHTA and CDR2 FQGTGA. V shed 2 bases and J shed 7 bases, with 12 bases lying between them. CDR3 loop: CASSLERAGEQYF. CDR3 bases: TGTGCCAGCAGCTTAGAAAGGGCTGGAGAGCAGTACTTC.

V is TRBV30 and J is TRBJ2-2, with 7 bases lining up with TRBD2. This CDR3 region has 16 residues. The V and J ends lost 5 bases and 3 bases, in that order; junction bases with no gene match: 12. Germline assignment: CDR1 GTSNPN and CDR2 SVGIG (reference sequence). The CDR3 nucleotides read TGTGCCTGGGCTTGGGGACTCCGGGGGGACACCGGGGAGCTGTTTTTT. This sequence encodes CAWAWGLRGDTGELFF.

The V gene is TRBV5-1, the J gene TRBJ2-3; 10 positions agree with TRBD1. Germline V gene lookup returns CDR1 SGHRS and CDR2 YFSETQ. J lost 0 bases, V lost 4 bases, and 8 bases had no gene match. This CDR3 has 17 amino acids. CDR3 DNA sequence: TGCGCCAGCAGCCAAAGACAGGGGGCGAAGAGCACAGATACGCAGTATTTT. It yields the protein CASSQRQGAKSTDTQYF.

The V call is TRBV29-1, the J call TRBJ2-5; D not certain. Germline V gene lookup returns CDR1 SQVTM and CDR2 ANQGSEA. The germline V and J ends were trimmed by 4 bases and 2 bases, with 17 bases remaining between them. CDR3 length equals 15 residues. The CDR3 spells CSVVGMRPFQETQYF. Here the CDR3 DNA reads TGCAGCGTTGTCGGAATGCGCCCATTTCAAGAGACCCAGTACTTC.

This clone appeared a few times. V gene TRBV30 combines with J gene TRBJ1-5; 8 nucleotides align to TRBD1. The CDR3 is 15 amino acids. The ends lost 2 bases at V and 4 bases at J; junction bases unmatched: 7. Germline-derived CDR1 and CDR2 are GTSNPN and SVGIG (reference sequence). The CDR3 DNA reads as TGTGCCTGGAGTACACCGGGACAGGTGAATCAGCCCCAGCATTTT. Translating it yields CAWSTPGQVNQPQHF.

The chain employs TRBV9 and TRBJ1-6; TRBD1 matches at 9 bases. The length of the CDR3 is 15 residues. Germline trimming cut 1 base from V and 8 bases from J; bases unmatched to any gene: 4. Germline V gene lookup returns CDR1 SGDLS and CDR2 YYNGEE. Written as DNA, the CDR3 is TGTGCCAGCAGCGTAACCGGGACAGGGTATTCACCCCTCCACTTT. The encoded protein is CASSVTGTGYSPLHF.

This sequence joins TRBV28 and TRBJ2-7; perhaps D is TRBD1 or TRBD2 (5 bases each). Per the germline V gene, CDR1 is MDHEN and CDR2 is SYDVKM. The CDR3 contains 14 residues. Trimming pared 6 bases from V and 3 bases from J, leaving 15 bases between. For the CDR3, the DNA is TGTGCCAGCAGCACGACGAGAGGGGTCTACGAGCAGTACTTC. It is translated as CASSTTRGVYEQYF.

The V call is TRBV2, the J call TRBJ1-1; tentative D call: TRBD1 (5 bases). CDR3 length: 13 amino acids. The ends were cut back, 5 bases at V and 2 bases at J, with 9 bases in the middle. CDR1 and CDR2 (germline): SNHLY, FYNNEI. As DNA, the CDR3 is TGTGCCAGCAGTACCCGGGGCAACACTGAAGCTTTCTTT. This encodes CASSTRGNTEAFF.

This chain uses TRBV6-1 with TRBJ1-4, with TRBD1 matching 7 bases. Germline V CDR1 and CDR2: MNHNS, SASEGT. V shed 7 bases and J 8 bases; nucleotides not matched to a gene: 10. This CDR3 spans 14 amino acids. The CDR3, as DNA: TGTGCCAGCATTCGGACAGGTCGGCGAGAAAAACTGTTTTTT. As protein: CASIRTGRREKLFF.

This clone came up once. The rearrangement uses TRBV29-1 and TRBJ2-1; D could derive from TRBD1 or TRBD2 (5 bases each). There are 15 residues in the CDR3. CDR1 and CDR2 (germline): SQVTM, ANQGSEA. Trimming shortened V by 4 bases and J by 9 bases, and 22 bases separated the two germline ends. CDR3 bases: TGCAGCGTTGGCGGGCAGGGTGAGGCAGGTAGTGAGCAGTTCTTC. Translation: CSVGGQGEAGSEQFF.

This chain joins TRBV18 and TRBJ1-3, with 11 bases matching TRBD1. This CDR3 is built from 16 residues. Germline CDR1 is KGHSH and CDR2 is LQKENI. Trimming at V came to 4 bases and at J to 2 bases, leaving 4 bases not matched to a gene. The chain's CDR3 is CASSLGQGAAGNTIYF. The CDR3 region has the DNA TGTGCCAGCTCACTAGGACAGGGGGCTGCTGGAAACACCATATATTTT.

The chain links TRBV30 to TRBJ2-7; 8 bases agree with TRBD1. The CDR3 extends over 13 amino acids. CDR1 GTSNPN and CDR2 SVGIG come from the germline V gene (reference sequence). V shed 5 bases, J shed 2 bases, and the junction held 5 bases outside the gene matches. CDR3 nucleotides: TGTGCCTGGGGGGGACAGGCCCCCTACGAGCAGTACTTC. Its translation is CAWGGQAPYEQYF. The whole variable domain, remainder taken from reference TRBV30 and TRBJ2-7, is SQTIHQWPATLVQPVGSPLSLECTVEGTSNPNLYWYRQAAGRGLQLLFYSVGIGQISSEVPQNLSASRPQDRQFILSSKKLLLSDSGFYLCAWGGQAPYEQYFGPGTRLTVT.

This rearrangement joins TRBV6-5 to TRBJ1-1; D is ambiguous. Between the trimmed V and J ends, which lost 4 bases and 5 bases, there was a span of 11 bases. Germline loops: CDR1 MNHEY, CDR2 SVGAGI. The CDR3 is 13 residues long. CDR3 amino acids: CASSLTGGTEAFF. The CDR3 bases are TGTGCCAGCAGTTTGACTGGAGGGACTGAAGCTTTCTTT.

This CDR3 is CASSLEDTQYF. As DNA, the CDR3 is TGTGCCAGCAGTTTAGAAGATACGCAGTATTTT. The chain employs TRBV27 and TRBJ2-3; D remains unclear. The CDR3 runs to 11 residues. Germline-derived CDR1 and CDR2 are MNHEY and SMNVEV (reference sequence). Trimming removed 2 bases at V and 5 bases at J, with 2 bases between.

The J gene is TRBJ2-7, the V gene TRBV13; 12 bases fit TRBD2. Trimming cost V 3 bases and J 5 bases; bases outside gene matches: 8. Germline values: CDR1 PRHDT, CDR2 FYEKMQ (reference sequence). The CDR3 sequence is 16 residues long. The CDR3 DNA reads as TGTGCCAGCAGCTTCTTCCCTAGCGGGGGGGCCCACGAGCAGTACTTC. It translates to CASSFFPSGGAHEQYF. The full variable domain, in which reference TRBV13 and TRBJ2-7 provide the parts outside the CDR3, is AAGVIQSPRHLIKEKRETATLKCYPIPRHDTVYWYQQGPGQDPQFLISFYEKMQSDKGSIPDRFSAQQFSDYHSELNMSSLELGDSALYFCASSFFPSGGAHEQYFGPGTRLTVT.

This clone is a singleton in its sample. The chain combines TRBV6-5 with TRBJ2-3, with D perhaps matching TRBD1 or TRBD2 (5 bases each). V lost 6 bases and J lost 3, with 13 bases in between. The CDR3 contains 14 residues. CDR1 and CDR2 (germline): MNHEY, SVGAGI. The CDR3 DNA reads as TGTGCCAGCAGGAGGGGATTTGGAACAGATACGCAGTATTTT. This codes for CASRRGFGTDTQYF.

The rearrangement links TRBV14 to TRBJ2-7; D is undetermined. The germline V gene has CDR1 SGHDN and CDR2 FVKESK. CDR3 length: 14 residues. V gave up 1 base and J gave up 2 bases, with 9 bases separating them. The DNA for the CDR3 is TGTGCCAGCAGCCAAGTACTACTGCCCTACGAGCAGTACTTC. Encoded protein: CASSQVLLPYEQYF.

This clone was seen a single time. CDR3 region: CASSSGAPYEQYF. CDR3 DNA: TGTGCCAGCAGCTCCGGGGCTCCCTACGAGCAGTACTTC. The chain recombines TRBV11-1 with TRBJ2-7; the D gene could be TRBD1 or TRBD2 (5 bases each). The germline gives CDR1 SGHAT, CDR2 FQDESV (reference sequence). This CDR3 has 13 residues. The V and J ends lost 4 bases and 2 bases respectively, with 9 bases between them.

This rearrangement joins TRBV18 to TRBJ1-2; 10 bases agree with TRBD1. This CDR3 spans 13 amino acids. CDR1 is KGHSH, CDR2 LQKENI, per germline. V shed 3 bases, J shed 5 bases, and the junction held 0 bases outside the gene matches. The CDR3 loop is CASSPGQGYGYTF. The CDR3 DNA sequence: TGTGCCAGCTCACCGGGACAGGGGTATGGCTACACCTTC.

The genes are TRBV4-2 and TRBJ1-2; D is undetermined. Germline V gene data show CDR1 as LGHNA and CDR2 as YNFKEQ. The CDR3 has 15 amino acids. The V end was cut by 1 base, the J end by 7 bases, with 16 bases between. The CDR3 is CASSQAAWTRGGYTF. The CDR3 DNA is TGTGCCAGCAGCCAAGCTGCCTGGACGAGAGGTGGCTACACCTTC.

This chain connects TRBV6-5 to TRBJ2-3, with 7 nucleotides matching TRBD1. The trim removed 6 bases at V and 5 bases at J, leaving 5 bases unmatched. The CDR3 has 13 amino acids. Germline V gives CDR1 MNHEY, CDR2 SVGAGI. CDR3 DNA: TGTGCCAGCAGGTACACAGGGGAAGATACGCAGTATTTT. The encoded protein is CASRYTGEDTQYF.

The chain employs TRBV6-1 and TRBJ1-5; D is uncertain. Germline V gives CDR1 MNHNS, CDR2 SASEGT. V dropped 3 bases and J dropped 5 bases, with 8 bases sitting between them. CDR3 size: 13 residues. In DNA form, the CDR3 reads TGTGCCAGCAGTGACGGGCCCTATCAGCCCCAGCATTTT. Its translation is CASSDGPYQPQHF.

The chain recombines TRBV28 with TRBJ2-7; tentatively, D is TRBD1 or TRBD2 (8 bases each). There are 18 residues in the CDR3. Germline CDR1 reads MDHEN; CDR2 reads SYDVKM. Between the trimmed V and J ends, which lost 3 bases and 0 bases, there was a span of 21 bases. The CDR3 is CASSFPSGGGGLSYEQYF. The CDR3 bases are TGTGCCAGCAGTTTCCCTTCAGGGGGCGGGGGGCTCTCCTACGAGCAGTACTTC. The variable domain in full, with the rest retrieved from reference TRBV28 and TRBJ2-7, is DVKVTQSSRYLVKRTGEKVFLECVQDMDHENMFWYRQDPGLGLRLIYFSYDVKMKEKGDIPEGYSVSREKKERFSLILESASTNQTSMYLCASSFPSGGGGLSYEQYFGPGTRLTVT.

This chain connects TRBV30 to TRBJ2-1; 8 positions agree with TRBD2. Trimming removed 2 bases from V and 8 bases from J; junction bases left unmatched: 2. Germline CDR1 reads GTSNPN; CDR2 reads SVGIG (reference sequence). CDR3 length equals 12 residues. The CDR3 coding sequence is TGTGCCTGGAGTCTGACTAGCGATGAGCAGTTCTTC. This sequence encodes CAWSLTSDEQFF.

The rearrangement links TRBV4-3 to TRBJ2-6; D remains unclear. CDR3 length: 18 residues. Germline loops: CDR1 LGHNA, CDR2 YSLEER. V gave up 0 bases and J gave up 1 base, with 13 bases separating them. This CDR3 is CASSQEPPKTSGANVLTF. The CDR3 nucleotides read TGCGCCAGCAGCCAAGAGCCCCCTAAAACGTCTGGGGCCAACGTCCTGACTTTC.

This clone was seen a few times. This CDR3 reads CASTHGQLDTGELFF. In nucleotides, the CDR3 is TGCGCCAGCACCCACGGACAGCTAGACACCGGGGAGCTGTTTTTT. This sequence joins TRBV5-1 and TRBJ2-2; tentative D call: TRBD1 (6 bases). Germline V gene sequence: CDR1 SGHRS, CDR2 YFSETQ. Between the trimmed V and J ends, which lost 6 bases and 3 bases, there was a span of 15 bases. CDR3 length: 15 amino acids.

The rearrangement links TRBV5-1 to TRBJ1-2; TRBD1 aligns across 9 bases. With V trimmed by 4 bases and J by 2 bases, 6 bases remained unmatched. CDR3 length equals 15 residues. The germline CDR1 and CDR2 sequences are SGHRS and YFSETQ. In DNA form, the CDR3 reads TGCGCCAGCAGCATGACAGGGGGTGACAACTATGGCTACACCTTC. As protein: CASSMTGGDNYGYTF.

CDR3 sequence reads: CASSDPRGSGSYEQYF. As DNA, the CDR3 is TGTGCCAGCAGTGACCCCCGCGGGTCAGGGTCCTACGAGCAGTACTTC. V gene TRBV25-1 combines with J gene TRBJ2-7; possibly TRBD1 or TRBD2 for D (5 bases each). CDR1 is MGHDK and CDR2 is SYGVNS in the germline V gene. V lost 3 bases, J lost 1 base, and 16 bases lay in between. The CDR3 runs 16 residues.

The chain has TRBV29-1 and TRBJ1-1; D might be TRBD1 (6 bases). Germline values: CDR1 SQVTM, CDR2 ANQGSEA. V was cut by 7 bases and J by 6 bases, with 15 bases left in between. CDR3 length: 12 amino acids. CDR3: CSASQGSAEAFF. The CDR3, as DNA: TGCAGCGCCAGTCAGGGGAGCGCTGAAGCTTTCTTT.